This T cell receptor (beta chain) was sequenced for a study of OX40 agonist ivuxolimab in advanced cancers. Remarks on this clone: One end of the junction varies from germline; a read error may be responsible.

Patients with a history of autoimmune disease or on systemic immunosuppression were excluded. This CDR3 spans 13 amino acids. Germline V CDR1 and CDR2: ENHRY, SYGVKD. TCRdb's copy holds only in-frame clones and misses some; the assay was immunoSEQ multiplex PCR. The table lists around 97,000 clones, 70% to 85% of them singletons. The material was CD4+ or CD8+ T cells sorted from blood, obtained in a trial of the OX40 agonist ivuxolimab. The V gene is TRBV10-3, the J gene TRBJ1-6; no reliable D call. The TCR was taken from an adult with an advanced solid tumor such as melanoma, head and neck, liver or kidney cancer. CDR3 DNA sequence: TGTGCCGTCAGCAGACGGGATAATTCACCCCTCCACTTT. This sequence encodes CAVSRRDNSPLHF.